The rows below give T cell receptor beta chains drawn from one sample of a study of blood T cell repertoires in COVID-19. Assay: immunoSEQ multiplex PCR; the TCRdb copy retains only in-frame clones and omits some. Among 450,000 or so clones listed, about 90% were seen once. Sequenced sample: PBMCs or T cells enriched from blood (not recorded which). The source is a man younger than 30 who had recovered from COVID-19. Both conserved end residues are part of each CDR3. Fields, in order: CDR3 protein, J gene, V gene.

CDR3: CASSTGVSGRTDTQYF; J: TRBJ2-3; V: TRBV19
CDR3: CASSYGWGMNTEAFF; J: TRBJ1-1; V: TRBV6-5
CDR3: CASSIGPLTGGNQPQHF; J: TRBJ1-5; V: TRBV19
CDR3: CASSQNQYNSPLHF; J: TRBJ1-6; V: TRBV3-1/TRBV3-2
CDR3: CASSQERSEDYQETQYF; J: TRBJ2-5; V: TRBV3-1/TRBV3-2
CDR3: CASRWTGGNGYTF; J: TRBJ1-2; V: TRBV28
CDR3: CASSPGPYEQYF; J: TRBJ2-7; V: TRBV28
CDR3: CASGGQGVLLVGYTF; J: TRBJ1-2; V: TRBV7-2
CDR3: CASSPHDLPTNEKLFF; J: TRBJ1-4; V: TRBV19
CDR3: CSLQVNTEAFF; J: TRBJ1-1; V: TRBV20-1
CDR3: CATQKAGGSPDTQYF; J: TRBJ2-3; V: TRBV19
CDR3: CASSRKGTSGEQYF; J: TRBJ2-7; V: TRBV3-1/TRBV3-2
CDR3: CASSTGTVSGNTIYF; J: TRBJ1-3; V: TRBV19
CDR3: CASGYVTGTINSPLHF; J: TRBJ1-6; V: TRBV11-2
CDR3: CASRRLSQETQYF; J: TRBJ2-5; V: TRBV27
CDR3: CASSESIAGELFF; J: TRBJ2-2; V: TRBV10-1